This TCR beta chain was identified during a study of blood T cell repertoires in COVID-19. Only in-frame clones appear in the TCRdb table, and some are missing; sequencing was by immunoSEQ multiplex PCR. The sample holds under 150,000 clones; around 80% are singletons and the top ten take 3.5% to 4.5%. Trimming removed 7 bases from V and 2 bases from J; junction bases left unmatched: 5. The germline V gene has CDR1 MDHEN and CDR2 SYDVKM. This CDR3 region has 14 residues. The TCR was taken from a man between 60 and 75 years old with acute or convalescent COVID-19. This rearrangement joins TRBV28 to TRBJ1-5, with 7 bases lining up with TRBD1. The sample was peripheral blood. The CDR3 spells CASTGTVGNQPQHF. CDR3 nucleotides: TGTGCCAGCACGGGGACAGTGGGCAATCAGCCCCAGCATTTT.